This T cell receptor beta chain was documented in a study of early T cells in non-severe SARS-CoV-2 infection. Study outcomes and limitations: VDJdb matching, biased toward anti-spike CD8 responses, missed private and CD4 specificities.

This clonotype was seen ten or more times. Its antigen is unknown. CDR1 KGHSH and CDR2 LQKENI come from the germline V gene. The CDR3 spans 15 residues. The ends lost 1 base at V and 5 bases at J; junction bases unmatched: 7. TCRdb reprocessed the 5' RACE reads with MiXCR, giving one entry per CDR3 protein. Among 65,000 to 75,000 distinct CDR3 sequences, 9.5% to 13% were seen once, and the ten largest hold less than 5%. The sequenced sample was whole blood. The clonotype comes from an adult who was a healthcare worker with PCR-confirmed SARS-CoV-2 infection or an uninfected control (not recorded which). V and J are TRBV18 and TRBJ2-5; TRBD1 matches 7 bases. In DNA, the CDR3 is TGTGCCAGCTCACCACAACGGGACAGCTTGGAGACCCAGTACTTC. Translating it yields CASSPQRDSLETQYF.